A single sample is the source of the 3 T cell receptor beta chains below, sequenced in a study of Tregs in tolerant kidney transplant recipients. The nonmyeloablative bone marrow transplants came from related graft donors, with transient mixed chimerism. This table comes from immunoSEQ multiplex PCR, and its TCRdb copy is limited to in-frame clones, with some not included. The sample consists of 80,000 or so clones, roughly nine tenths of them appearing once. The sample was CD4+ T cells from blood (PBMCs), taken 24 months after the transplant. These TCRs come from a human patient who received a combined kidney and bone marrow transplant. The graft donor may have given rise to some T cells.

The chain recombines TRBV5-6 with TRBJ2-1; 9 nucleotides align to TRBD1. CDR3 size: 14 residues. Trimming cost V 5 bases and J 8 bases; bases outside gene matches: 8. Germline CDR1 and CDR2: SGHDT and YYEEEE. DNA for the CDR3: TGTGCCAGCAGTTCCGGACAGGGGAGATATGAGCAGTTCTTC. Its translation is CASSSGQGRYEQFF.

This clone was counted once. This sequence joins TRBV7-8 and TRBJ2-7, with a weak D call TRBD1 (6 bases). CDR1 and CDR2 (germline): SGHVS, FQNEAQ. CDR3 length: 16 residues. Trimming shortened V by 5 bases and J by 4 bases, and 21 bases separated the two germline ends. The CDR3 DNA reads as TGTGCCAGCAGCCCGTACGGAGGCCAGGGGAAATACGAGCAGTACTTC. Translation: CASSPYGGQGKYEQYF.

This clone was detected only once. The rearrangement joins TRBV4-1 to TRBJ1-1; 7 nucleotides match TRBD1. The CDR3 is 13 residues long. With V trimmed by 0 bases and J by 10 bases, 5 bases remained unmatched. In germline, CDR1 is MGHRA, CDR2 YSYEKL. The CDR3 DNA is TGCGCCAGCAGCCAAGAAGTACGGGACAGAGCTTTCTTT. Translating gives CASSQEVRDRAFF.